These T cell receptor beta chains were read from a single sample in a study of blood T cell repertoires in COVID-19. Libraries were prepared by immunoSEQ multiplex PCR; TCRdb keeps only in-frame clonotypes and omits some of them. The sample has about 250,000 clones, about 85% seen once. Sequences were obtained from peripheral blood. The receptors were sampled from a human donor with COVID-19, enrolled during active disease. The donor label of this sample is uncertain. Each CDR3 is given with its conserved first and last residue. The order of the fields is V gene, clone size, J gene, D gene, CDR3 protein, CDR3 DNA. D genes are given only for firm matches. Size values are once, few and many counts, or a class for expanded clones, and some rows have none.

TRBV5-1	NA	TRBJ1-1	NA	CASSLTGPLNTEAFF	TGCGCCAGCAGCTTGACAGGACCCTTGAACACTGAAGCTTTCTTT
TRBV4-3	NA	TRBJ1-2	TRBD1	CASSQGTGGGYGYTF	TGCGCCAGCAGCCAGGGGACAGGGGGTGGCTATGGCTACACCTTC
TRBV3-1/TRBV3-2	NA	TRBJ2-1	TRBD2	CASSHTSGSVGTYNEQFF	TGTGCCAGCAGCCATACTAGCGGGAGTGTGGGAACCTACAATGAGCAGTTCTTC
TRBV5-5	once	TRBJ2-7	NA	CASSFSDSTYEQYF	TGTGCCAGCAGCTTTTCCGATTCTACCTACGAGCAGTACTTC
TRBV18	NA	TRBJ2-3	TRBD2	CASSPPSSGRPDTQYF	TGTGCCAGCTCACCACCTTCGAGCGGGAGGCCAGATACGCAGTATTTT
TRBV5-4	NA	TRBJ2-5	NA	CASSLDGVQETQYF	TGTGCCAGCAGCCTGGACGGAGTGCAAGAGACCCAGTACTTC
TRBV15	NA	TRBJ2-1	TRBD2	CATSRERRGSLLRSSYNEQFF	TGTGCCACCAGCAGAGAGAGGCGCGGGAGCCTACTCCGGAGCTCCTACAATGAGCAGTTCTTC
TRBV29-1	NA	TRBJ2-1	NA	CSVEAPGRNEQFF	TGCAGCGTTGAAGCCCCAGGGCGGAATGAGCAGTTCTTC
TRBV6-5	NA	TRBJ2-7	TRBD1	CASIRDRVYEQYF	TGTGCCAGCATTCGGGACAGAGTCTACGAGCAGTACTTC
TRBV10-1	NA	TRBJ2-1	TRBD2	CASGRQREPHEQFF	TGCGCCAGCGGGAGGCAGCGGGAGCCCCATGAGCAGTTCTTC
TRBV2	NA	TRBJ1-6	TRBD1	CASQSGTGDSPLHF	TGTGCCAGCCAAAGCGGGACAGGGGATTCACCCCTCCACTTT
TRBV30	NA	TRBJ1-1	NA	CAWNRFTEAFF	TGTGCCTGGAACAGATTTACTGAAGCTTTCTTT
TRBV12-5	NA	TRBJ2-7	TRBD2	CASGLGLAGVSSYEQYF	TGTGCTAGTGGCCTTGGACTAGCGGGAGTTAGCTCCTACGAGCAGTACTTC
TRBV7-2	NA	TRBJ1-6	NA	CASSPIGGPDNSPLHF	TGTGCCAGCAGCCCTATCGGGGGGCCAGATAATTCACCCCTCCACTTT
TRBV12-5	NA	TRBJ2-3	TRBD2	CASGPPRGGFDTQYF	TGTGCTAGTGGCCCACCTCGCGGGGGGTTCGATACGCAGTATTTT
TRBV6-1	NA	TRBJ2-1	NA	CASSEGPNFGEQFF	TGTGCCAGCAGTGAAGGCCCCAACTTTGGTGAGCAGTTCTTC
TRBV5-1	NA	TRBJ2-2	NA	CASSLALWEGELFF	TGCGCCAGCAGCTTGGCCTTATGGGAGGGGGAGCTGTTTTTT
TRBV10-3	NA	TRBJ2-7	TRBD2	CAIRGLADSYEQYF	TGTGCCATCAGGGGACTAGCGGACTCCTACGAGCAGTACTTC
TRBV28	NA	TRBJ2-3	TRBD1	CASSLVSGGRDTQYF	TGTGCCAGCAGTTTAGTCTCAGGGGGACGAGATACGCAGTATTTT
TRBV5-1	NA	TRBJ2-5	NA	CASSADNPKETQYF	TGCGCCAGCAGCGCAGACAATCCGAAAGAGACCCAGTACTTC
TRBV10-3	NA	TRBJ2-5	TRBD1	CAISESTGEETQYF	TGTGCCATCAGTGAGTCGACAGGGGAAGAGACCCAGTACTTC
TRBV20-1	NA	TRBJ2-1	TRBD2	CSASWTSGRALHNEQFF	TGCAGTGCTAGTTGGACTAGCGGGAGGGCCTTGCACAATGAGCAGTTCTTC
TRBV5-1	NA	TRBJ2-7	NA	CASSLEVAGDEQYF	TGCGCCAGCAGCTTGGAGGTGGCCGGGGACGAGCAGTACTTC
TRBV9	NA	TRBJ1-1	NA	CASSLEGGGTEAFF	TGTGCCAGCAGCCTAGAGGGAGGGGGCACTGAAGCTTTCTTT
TRBV7-7	few	TRBJ2-5	TRBD1	CASSLGGQGKETQYF	TGTGCTAGCAGCTTAGGGGGACAGGGGAAAGAGACCCAGTACTTC
TRBV3-1/TRBV3-2	NA	TRBJ1-1	NA	CASSQSRTSTEAFF	TGTGCCAGCAGCCAGTCACGTACATCCACTGAAGCTTTCTTT
TRBV24-1	once	TRBJ2-1	NA	CATSERGYSYNEQFF	TGTGCCACCAGTGAGAGAGGTTACTCCTACAATGAGCAGTTCTTC
TRBV18	NA	TRBJ2-7	TRBD2	CASSRTSGSYEQYF	TGTGCCAGCTCACGCACTAGCGGGAGTTACGAGCAGTACTTC
TRBV29-1	NA	TRBJ1-5	TRBD1	CSVVTGGSGQPQHF	TGCAGCGTAGTGACAGGGGGAAGTGGTCAGCCCCAGCATTTT
TRBV5-1	NA	TRBJ1-2	TRBD1	CASSGRDRGRYGYTF	TGCGCCAGCAGCGGCCGGGACAGGGGGCGGTATGGCTACACCTTC
TRBV2	NA	TRBJ1-2	NA	CASSETVRRGYGYTF	TGTGCCAGCAGTGAAACGGTCAGACGGGGCTATGGCTACACCTTC
TRBV28	NA	TRBJ1-1	NA	CASSLLRGLNTEAFF	TGTGCCAGCAGTTTACTCAGGGGCCTGAACACTGAAGCTTTCTTT
TRBV28	NA	TRBJ2-1	TRBD1	CASSNQQGRRGNEQFF	TGTGCCAGCAGTAACCAACAGGGGAGAAGAGGGAATGAGCAGTTCTTC
TRBV19	NA	TRBJ1-2	TRBD1	CATRQGSNYGYTF	TGTGCCACCAGACAGGGCTCTAACTATGGCTACACCTTC
TRBV9	NA	TRBJ2-7	NA	CASSVVAQSGEQYF	TGTGCCAGCAGTGTGGTCGCACAGTCGGGGGAGCAGTACTTC
TRBV3-1/TRBV3-2	NA	TRBJ1-2	TRBD1	CASSQDYRGNGYTF	TGTGCCAGCAGCCAAGATTACAGGGGGAATGGCTACACCTTC
TRBV19	NA	TRBJ2-5	TRBD2	CASSIVWTSGETQYF	TGTGCCAGTAGTATAGTTTGGACTAGCGGGGAAACCCAGTACTTC
TRBV11-3	NA	TRBJ2-4	TRBD1	CASSARQGESIQYF	TGTGCCAGCAGCGCCCGACAGGGGGAGAGCATTCAGTACTTC
TRBV9	NA	TRBJ2-2	NA	CASSVGEGANTGELFF	TGTGCCAGCAGCGTAGGGGAGGGGGCGAACACCGGGGAGCTGTTTTTT
TRBV6-2/TRBV6-3	once	TRBJ2-7	NA	CASSYPDRGGSNSYEQYF	TGTGCCAGCAGTTACCCCGACCGGGGAGGTTCCAACTCCTACGAGCAGTACTTC
TRBV5-1	NA	TRBJ1-1	NA	CASSFESNTEAFF	TGCGCCAGCAGCTTTGAGAGCAACACTGAAGCTTTCTTT
TRBV6-6	NA	TRBJ1-5	TRBD1	CASSYSDRVGNQPQHF	TGTGCCAGCAGTTACTCTGACAGGGTTGGCAATCAGCCCCAGCATTTT
TRBV12-3/TRBV12-4	NA	TRBJ2-1	TRBD2	CASTPPGGNEQFF	TGTGCCAGCACCCCCCCGGGGGGCAATGAGCAGTTCTTC
TRBV7-9	NA	TRBJ1-1	NA	CASSLTTDRNTEAFF	TGTGCCAGCAGCTTAACTACGGACAGGAACACTGAAGCTTTCTTT
TRBV27	NA	TRBJ2-1	TRBD2	CASSPQREGQFF	TGTGCCAGCAGTCCACAGCGGGAAGGGCAGTTCTTC
TRBV7-9	NA	TRBJ1-2	TRBD1	CASSPTGQDYYGYTF	TGTGCCAGCAGCCCGACGGGACAGGACTACTATGGCTACACCTTC
TRBV11-2	NA	TRBJ1-4	TRBD1	CASSSTGPATNEKLFF	TGTGCCAGCAGCTCGACAGGGCCTGCAACTAATGAAAAACTGTTTTTT
TRBV15	NA	TRBJ2-5	NA	CATSRNAGAQETQYF	TGTGCCACCAGCAGAAACGCAGGGGCCCAAGAGACCCAGTACTTC
TRBV7-9	NA	TRBJ2-1	TRBD2	CASSREVSYNEQFF	TGTGCCAGCAGCCGGGAGGTTTCCTACAATGAGCAGTTCTTC
TRBV30	NA	TRBJ2-3	NA	CAWSGAGGSTDTQYF	TGTGCCTGGAGTGGGGCAGGGGGGAGCACAGATACGCAGTATTTT
TRBV20-1	once	TRBJ2-1	TRBD2	CSASQASGRMSTSYNEQFF	TGCAGTGCTAGTCAGGCTAGCGGGAGAATGTCGACGTCCTACAATGAGCAGTTCTTC
TRBV3-1/TRBV3-2	NA	TRBJ1-4	TRBD1	CASSSLGQGSSEKLFF	TGTGCCAGCAGCTCCCTCGGACAGGGTTCAAGTGAAAAACTGTTTTTT
TRBV18	NA	TRBJ2-7	TRBD1	CASSTTGAEQYF	TGTGCCAGCTCAACGACAGGGGCCGAGCAGTACTTC
TRBV12-3/TRBV12-4	NA	TRBJ1-2	NA	CASSFVAPYGYTF	TGTGCCAGCAGTTTTGTGGCCCCCTATGGCTACACCTTC
TRBV6-2/TRBV6-3	NA	TRBJ2-3	TRBD2	CASRYPLAGDTQYF	TGTGCCAGCAGGTACCCCCTAGCGGGAGATACGCAGTATTTT
TRBV11-3	NA	TRBJ2-1	TRBD2	CASSPQPPPSSGRGNEQFF	TGTGCCAGCAGCCCCCAGCCCCCCCCTTCTAGCGGGAGAGGCAATGAGCAGTTCTTC
TRBV30	NA	TRBJ1-2	TRBD1	CAWTPDRGLYGYTF	TGTGCCTGGACCCCGGACAGGGGGTTATATGGCTACACCTTC
TRBV9	NA	TRBJ2-1	TRBD2	CASSVEFRAGGPEGNEQFF	TGTGCCAGCAGCGTAGAGTTCCGTGCGGGAGGGCCTGAAGGCAATGAGCAGTTCTTC